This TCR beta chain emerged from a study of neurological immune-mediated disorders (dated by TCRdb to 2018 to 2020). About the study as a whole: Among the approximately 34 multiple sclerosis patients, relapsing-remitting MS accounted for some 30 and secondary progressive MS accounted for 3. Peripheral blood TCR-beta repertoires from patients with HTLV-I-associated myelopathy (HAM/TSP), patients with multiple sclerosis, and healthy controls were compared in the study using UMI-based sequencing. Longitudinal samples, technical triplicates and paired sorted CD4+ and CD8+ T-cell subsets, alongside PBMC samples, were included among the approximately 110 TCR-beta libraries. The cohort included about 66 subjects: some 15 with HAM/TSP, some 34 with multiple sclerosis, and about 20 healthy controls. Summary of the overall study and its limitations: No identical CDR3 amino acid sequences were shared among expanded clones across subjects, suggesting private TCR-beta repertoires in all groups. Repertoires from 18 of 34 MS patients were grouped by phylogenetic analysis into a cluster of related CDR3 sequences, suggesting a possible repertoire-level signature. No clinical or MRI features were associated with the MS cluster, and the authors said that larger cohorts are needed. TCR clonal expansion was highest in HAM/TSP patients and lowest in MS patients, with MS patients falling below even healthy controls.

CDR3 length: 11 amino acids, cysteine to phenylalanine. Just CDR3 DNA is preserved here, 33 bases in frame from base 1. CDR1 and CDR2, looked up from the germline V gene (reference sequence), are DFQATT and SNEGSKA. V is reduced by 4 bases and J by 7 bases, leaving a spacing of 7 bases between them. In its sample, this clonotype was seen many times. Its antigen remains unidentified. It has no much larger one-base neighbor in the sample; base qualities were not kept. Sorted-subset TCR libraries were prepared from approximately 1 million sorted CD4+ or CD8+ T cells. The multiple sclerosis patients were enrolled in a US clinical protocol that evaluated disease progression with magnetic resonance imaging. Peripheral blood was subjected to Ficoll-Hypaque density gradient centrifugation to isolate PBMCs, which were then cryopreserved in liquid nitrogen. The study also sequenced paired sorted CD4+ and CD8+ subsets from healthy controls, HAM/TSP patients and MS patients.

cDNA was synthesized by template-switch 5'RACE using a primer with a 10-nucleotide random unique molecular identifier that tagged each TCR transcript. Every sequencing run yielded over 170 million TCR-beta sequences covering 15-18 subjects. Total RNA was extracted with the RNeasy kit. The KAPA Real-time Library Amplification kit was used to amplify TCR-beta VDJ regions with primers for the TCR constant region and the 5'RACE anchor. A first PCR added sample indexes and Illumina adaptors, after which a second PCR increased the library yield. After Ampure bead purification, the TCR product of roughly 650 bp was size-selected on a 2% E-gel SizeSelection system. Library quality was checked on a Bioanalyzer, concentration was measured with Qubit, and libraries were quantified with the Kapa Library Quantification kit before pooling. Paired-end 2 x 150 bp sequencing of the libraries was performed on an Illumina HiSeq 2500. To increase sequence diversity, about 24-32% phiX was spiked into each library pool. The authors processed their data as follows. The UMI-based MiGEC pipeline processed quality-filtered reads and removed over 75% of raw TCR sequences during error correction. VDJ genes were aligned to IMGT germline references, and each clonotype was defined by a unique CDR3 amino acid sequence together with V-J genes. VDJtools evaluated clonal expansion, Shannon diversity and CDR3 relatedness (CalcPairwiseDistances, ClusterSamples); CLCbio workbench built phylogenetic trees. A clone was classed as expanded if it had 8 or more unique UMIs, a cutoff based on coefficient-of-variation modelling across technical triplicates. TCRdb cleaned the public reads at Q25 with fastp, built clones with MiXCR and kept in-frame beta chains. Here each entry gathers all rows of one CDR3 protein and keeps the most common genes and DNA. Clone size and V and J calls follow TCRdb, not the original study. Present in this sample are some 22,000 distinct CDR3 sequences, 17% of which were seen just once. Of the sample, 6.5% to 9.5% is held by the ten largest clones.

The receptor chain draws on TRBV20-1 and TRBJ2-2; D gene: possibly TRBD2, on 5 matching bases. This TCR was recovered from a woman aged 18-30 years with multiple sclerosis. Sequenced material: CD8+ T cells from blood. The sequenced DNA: TGCAGTGCTATTAGCGTCGGGGAGCTGTTTTTT. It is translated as CSAISVGELFF.